The 13 T cell receptor beta chains below come from one sample, sequenced in a study of T cells after yellow fever vaccination. One entry per CDR3 protein, called by TCRdb with MiXCR from the 5' RACE reads. The sample shows more than 350,000 distinct CDR3 sequences, approximately 10% of them seen only once. The specimen was PBMCs, collected on the day of the first yellow fever vaccination. The origin of the receptors is a man aged 18 to 35 who received the YFV17D yellow fever vaccine.

This clonotype has more than one count but fewer than ten. The chain links TRBV2 to TRBJ2-5; 7 nucleotides line up with TRBD1. With V trimmed by 8 bases and J by 5 bases, 14 bases remained unmatched. The CDR3 contains 15 residues. Germline lookup yields CDR1 SNHLY and CDR2 FYNNEI. DNA for the CDR3: TGTGCCAGCCGGTACAGGGGTGTAATAGAGGAGACCCAGTACTTC. Amino acid sequence: CASRYRGVIEETQYF.

This clonotype was observed many times. The chain employs TRBV5-1 and TRBJ2-1; the D gene is possibly TRBD1 (5 bases). The germline gives CDR1 SGHRS, CDR2 YFSETQ. The CDR3 is 14 amino acids. Trimming pared 1 base from V and 4 bases from J, leaving 9 bases between. The CDR3 loop is CASSLPTDYNEQFF. The CDR3 DNA follows: TGCGCCAGCAGCTTGCCGACAGATTACAATGAGCAGTTCTTC.

The gene calls are TRBV30 and TRBJ2-5, with D unresolved. From germline, CDR1 is GTSNPN and CDR2 SVGIG (reference sequence). This CDR3 has 10 amino acids. V gave up 5 bases and J gave up 2 bases, with 3 bases separating them. The CDR3 DNA reads as TGTGCCTGGGGACAAGAGACCCAGTACTTC. Translating gives CAWGQETQYF.

This sequence joins TRBV12-3 or TRBV12-4 and TRBJ2-2; perhaps TRBD1 as D (6 bases). This CDR3 comprises 13 residues. V dropped 6 bases and J dropped 10 bases, with 15 bases sitting between them. CDR3 region: CASSPRGPEELFF. The CDR3 DNA follows: TGTGCCAGCAGCCCCAGGGGACCCGAGGAGCTGTTTTTT.

The gene calls are TRBV19 and TRBJ1-2; no clear D. CDR3 length equals 12 residues. Trimming cost V 9 bases and J 8 bases, with 16 bases left between them. CDR1 and CDR2 from the germline V gene are LNHDA and SQIVND (reference sequence). The CDR3 sequence: CASQRDGGGYTF. Written as DNA, the CDR3 is TGTGCCAGCCAGCGGGATGGTGGGGGCTACACCTTC.

For this clonotype: A read error is likely, as this CDR3 ends without the conserved phenylalanine or tryptophan. It is unclear where the CDR3 begins or ends on the DNA, so no DNA is shown, and the CDR3 is as TCRdb lists it. The chain is built from TRBV3-1 and TRBJ2-7; the D call in the table, TRBD1, was not verified against the DNA. Both ends counted, the CDR3 spans 9 residues. Looked up from germline, CDR1 is LGHDT and CDR2 is YNNKEL (reference sequence). CDR3 amino acids: CASSPQDRP.

This clonotype has ten or more counts. The V gene is TRBV5-1, the J gene TRBJ1-3; no clear D. CDR1 and CDR2 from the germline V gene are SGHRS and YFSETQ. The CDR3 length is 14 residues. Trimming cost V 0 bases and J 2 bases, with 6 bases left between them. CDR3 DNA sequence: TGCGCCAGCAGCTTGGACGGCCCTGGAAACACCATATATTTT. Amino acids: CASSLDGPGNTIYF.

This clonotype was seen only a few times. The V gene is TRBV20-1, the J gene TRBJ2-2; D unresolved. The germline gives CDR1 DFQATT, CDR2 SNEGSKA (reference sequence). V gave up 0 bases and J gave up 0 bases, with 8 bases separating them. CDR3 size: 15 residues. The CDR3 reads CSAREVNANTGELFF. In DNA, the CDR3 is TGCAGTGCTAGAGAGGTCAACGCGAACACCGGGGAGCTGTTTTTT.

At least ten counts were recorded for this clonotype. This rearrangement joins TRBV12-3 or TRBV12-4 to TRBJ2-5; D ambiguous. CDR3 length equals 13 residues. Trimming removed 2 bases at V and 2 bases at J, with 6 bases between. This chain's CDR3 is CASSLNRQETQYF. DNA of the CDR3: TGTGCCAGCAGTTTAAACAGACAAGAGACCCAGTACTTC.

The rearrangement links TRBV20-1 to TRBJ1-5, with 9 bases lining up with TRBD1. In germline, CDR1 is DFQATT, CDR2 SNEGSKA (reference sequence). The CDR3 loop spans 16 amino acids. The CDR3, as DNA: TGCTGCGCTAGATCCCCCGGGACAGGGCTCGGACAGCCCCAGCATTTT. Its translation is CCARSPGTGLGQPQHF.

This rearrangement joins TRBV20-1 to TRBJ2-2, with 10 bases that match TRBD2. CDR1 is DFQATT, CDR2 SNEGSKA, per germline (reference sequence). The CDR3 is 15 amino acids. With V trimmed by 5 bases and J by 5 bases, 8 bases remained unmatched. The CDR3 nucleotides are TGCAGTGCTCCCGACTCTAGCGGGAGTACCGGGGAGCTGTTTTTT. Amino acid sequence: CSAPDSSGSTGELFF.

This clonotype has only a few counts. The genes are TRBV6-1 and TRBJ2-2, with 12 nucleotides matching TRBD2. The ends lost 11 bases at V and 6 bases at J; junction bases unmatched: 7. From germline, CDR1 is MNHNS and CDR2 SASEGT. The CDR3 runs 14 residues. Written as DNA, the CDR3 is TGTGCCGGGTCGACTAGCGGGGGTCCCGGGGAGCTGTTTTTT. It is translated as CAGSTSGGPGELFF.

This clonotype has only a few counts. The gene calls are TRBV7-2 and TRBJ2-5; 7 positions match TRBD2. This CDR3 region has 15 residues. The germline CDR1 and CDR2 sequences are SGHTA and FQGNSA. Germline trimming cut 2 bases from V and 5 bases from J; bases unmatched to any gene: 8. CDR3 region: CASSLPLGGMETQYF. CDR3 coding DNA: TGTGCCAGCAGCTTACCGCTCGGGGGGATGGAGACCCAGTACTTC.